This record concerns one TCR beta chain sequence. This sample is part of a study of spatial heterogeneity in lung cancer. TCRdb re-analysed the 5' RACE reads in MiXCR, keeping a single row per CDR3 protein. The sample has around 89,000 distinct CDR3 sequences; more than 10% are singletons. Unmatched junction bases numbered 5, after V lost 6 bases and J lost 6 bases. There are 14 residues in the CDR3. Regarding time point: sample taken at primary tumor resection. Whole RNA came from tumor, nontumor lung or frozen PBMC and was sequenced without being sorted. The material was PBMCs, obtained at surgery. The rearrangement joins TRBV12-3 or TRBV12-4 to TRBJ1-4, with 9 bases lining up with TRBD1. This TCR was recovered from a male donor with early-stage non-small cell lung cancer. The CDR3 loop is CASSSTGGDEKLFF. CDR3 in DNA: TGTGCCAGCAGCTCGACAGGGGGAGATGAAAAACTGTTTTTT.